The 12 T cell receptor beta chains below were found in one sample sequenced in a study of cytomegalovirus exposure and HLA in healthy donors. TCRdb's table, derived via immunoSEQ multiplex PCR, lists solely in-frame clones and lacks some. In the table there are more than 45,000 clones, just under 95% of which are singletons. The sample consisted of PBMCs. These TCRs come from a man younger than 30 in good health and CMV-seronegative.

The chain combines TRBV5-6 with TRBJ2-7; the D gene is possibly TRBD2 (5 bases). Deletions cut 4 bases from V and 4 bases from J, with 18 bases between. In germline, CDR1 is SGHDT, CDR2 YYEEEE. CDR3 size: 15 residues. The CDR3 DNA sequence: TGTGCCAGCAGCCCGTGGAGCGGCCCGGGGTACGAGCAGTACTTC. This gives the protein CASSPWSGPGYEQYF.

This rearrangement joins TRBV11-2 to TRBJ2-7, with TRBD1 as a possible D gene (6 bases). Germline CDR1 is SGHAT and CDR2 is FQNNGV. The ends were cut back, 1 base at V and 1 base at J, with 17 bases in the middle. This CDR3 comprises 17 residues. The CDR3 DNA reads as TGTGCCAGCAGCTTAGGGTCTGGGGGCAGCTCTTCCTACGAGCAGTACTTC. It translates to CASSLGSGGSSSYEQYF.

The chain links TRBV5-1 to TRBJ2-3, with 9 positions matching TRBD2. The CDR3 contains 14 residues. Per the germline V gene, CDR1 is SGHRS and CDR2 is YFSETQ. After removal of 1 base from V and 3 bases from J, the junction contained 0 bases not matched to a gene. CDR3 coding DNA: TGCGCCAGCAGCTTGACTAGCGGGACAGATACGCAGTATTTT. This translates into CASSLTSGTDTQYF.

The chain employs TRBV5-6 and TRBJ1-5, with D possibly matching TRBD1 (5 bases). Deletions cut 1 base from V and 2 bases from J, with 16 bases between. Germline CDR1 and CDR2: SGHDT and YYEEEE. There are 17 residues in the CDR3. CDR3 region: CASSLIWRGWGNQPQHF. Here the CDR3 DNA reads TGTGCCAGCAGCTTGATATGGAGGGGATGGGGCAATCAGCCCCAGCATTTT.

This rearrangement joins TRBV19 to TRBJ2-2; D is ambiguous. The germline CDR1 and CDR2 sequences are LNHDA and SQIVND (reference sequence). V shed 3 bases and J shed 6 bases, with 8 bases lying between them. This CDR3 comprises 13 residues. The CDR3 loop is CASSMPGSGELFF. CDR3 in DNA: TGTGCCAGTAGTATGCCGGGTTCCGGGGAGCTGTTTTTT.

The V gene is TRBV5-8, the J gene TRBJ2-5; D remains ambiguous. Germline CDR1 SGHTS, CDR2 YDEGEE. The V end lost 5 bases, the J end lost 5 bases, and 7 bases lay between the germline ends. The CDR3 has 11 residues. The CDR3 reads CASRSRETQYF. CDR3 nucleotides: TGTGCCAGCAGATCCAGGGAGACCCAGTACTTC.

V gene TRBV7-2 combines with J gene TRBJ2-5; 11 positions agree with TRBD2. V lost 3 bases, J lost 3 bases, and 6 bases stayed unmatched. Looked up from germline, CDR1 is SGHTA and CDR2 is FQGNSA. The CDR3 loop spans 16 amino acids. CDR3 bases: TGTGCCAGCAGCTTCTTAGGGACTAGCGGAGAAGAGACCCAGTACTTC. This gives the protein CASSFLGTSGEETQYF.

This clone is a singleton in its sample. This chain joins TRBV7-9 and TRBJ1-5, with D possibly matching TRBD1 (5 bases). V lost 5 bases and J 5 bases, leaving 13 bases between the germline ends. This CDR3 region has 14 residues. Germline V CDR1 and CDR2: SEHNR, FQNEAQ (reference sequence). CDR3 amino acids: CASSPGGGYQPQHF. DNA of the CDR3: TGTGCCAGCAGCCCGGGGGGGGGTTATCAGCCCCAGCATTTT.

This chain connects TRBV5-1 to TRBJ2-2; 9 bases are shared with TRBD1. Germline V gives CDR1 SGHRS, CDR2 YFSETQ. There are 16 residues in the CDR3. Losses at the gene ends were 2 bases for V and 7 bases for J; bases not matched to a gene: 9. CDR3 amino acids: CASSLGGQGDFGELFF. CDR3 sequence (DNA): TGCGCCAGCAGCTTAGGGGGACAGGGTGACTTCGGGGAGCTGTTTTTT.

The chain couples TRBV9 to TRBJ2-2; a weak D match, TRBD1 (6 bases). V lost 0 bases, J lost 2 bases, and 8 bases lay in between. Germline CDR1 is SGDLS and CDR2 is YYNGEE. CDR3 length: 15 amino acids. CDR3 residues: CASSVGTVNTGELFF. The DNA for the CDR3 is TGTGCCAGCAGCGTAGGGACAGTTAACACCGGGGAGCTGTTTTTT.

The chain couples TRBV2 to TRBJ2-3; maybe TRBD2 (5 bases). The V gene's germline CDR1 is SNHLY and CDR2 FYNNEI. This CDR3 has 16 residues. The V gene lost 0 bases and the J gene lost 1 base, with 11 bases spanning the gap. CDR3 bases: TGTGCCAGCAGTGAAGCAACGGGGTTTCGCACAGATACGCAGTATTTT. This codes for CASSEATGFRTDTQYF. Together with reference TRBV2 and TRBJ2-3, the CDR3 gives the full variable domain: EPEVTQTPSHQVTQMGQEVILRCVPISNHLYFYWYRQILGQKVEFLVSFYNNEISEKSEIFDDQFSVERPDGSNFTLKIRSTKLEDSAMYFCASSEATGFRTDTQYFGPGTRLTVL.

In DNA form, the CDR3 reads TGTGCCAGCAGTTGGGTACAGGGGGGGCTCTCCTACAATGAGCAGTTCTTC. The encoded protein is CASSWVQGGLSYNEQFF. The genes are TRBV28 and TRBJ2-1, with a weak D call TRBD1 (8 bases). CDR1 is MDHEN, CDR2 SYDVKM, per germline. This CDR3 has 17 residues. Deletions cut 4 bases from V and 0 bases from J, with 16 bases between.